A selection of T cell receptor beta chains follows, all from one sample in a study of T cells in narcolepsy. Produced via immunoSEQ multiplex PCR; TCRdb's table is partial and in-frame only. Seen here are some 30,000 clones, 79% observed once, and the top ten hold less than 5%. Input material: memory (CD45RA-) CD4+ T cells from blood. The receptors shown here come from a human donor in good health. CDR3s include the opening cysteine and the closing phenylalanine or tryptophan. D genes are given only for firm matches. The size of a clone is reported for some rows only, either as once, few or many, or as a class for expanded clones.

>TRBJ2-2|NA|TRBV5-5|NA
CASSLGPSANTGELFF
TGTGCCAGCAGCCTGGGACCCTCAGCGAACACCGGGGAGCTGTTTTTT
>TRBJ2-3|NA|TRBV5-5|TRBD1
CASSFRGDRDTDTQYF
TGTGCCAGCAGCTTCCGCGGAGACAGGGACACAGATACGCAGTATTTT
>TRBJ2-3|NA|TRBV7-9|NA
CASSLSRATLDTQYF
TGTGCCAGCAGCTTAAGTCGGGCGACCCTAGATACGCAGTATTTT
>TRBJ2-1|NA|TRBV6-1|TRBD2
CASSAAASGRLSEQFF
TGTGCCAGCAGTGCGGCCGCTAGCGGGAGGTTGAGTGAGCAGTTCTTC
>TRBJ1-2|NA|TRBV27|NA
CASSFNRVENGYTF
TGTGCCAGCAGTTTTAACAGGGTAGAAAATGGCTACACCTTC
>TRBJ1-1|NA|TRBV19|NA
CASSIPGGNTEAFF
TGTGCCAGTAGTATTCCCGGCGGGAACACTGAAGCTTTCTTT
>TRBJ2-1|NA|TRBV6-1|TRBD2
CASSDTSGVNEQFF
TGTGCCAGCAGTGACACTAGCGGGGTGAATGAGCAGTTCTTC
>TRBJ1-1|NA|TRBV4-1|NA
CANSRGQSEAFF
TGCGCCAACAGCCGAGGACAGAGTGAAGCTTTCTTT
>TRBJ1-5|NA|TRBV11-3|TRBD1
CASSAGTGSNQPQHF
TGTGCCAGCAGCGCCGGGACAGGGAGCAATCAGCCCCAGCATTTT
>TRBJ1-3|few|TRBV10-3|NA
CAISGTGSSGNTIYF
TGTGCCATCAGTGGTACAGGGAGCTCTGGAAACACCATATATTTT
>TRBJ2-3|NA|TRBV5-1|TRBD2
CASRTGLAGDTDTQYF
TGCGCCAGCAGAACGGGACTAGCGGGAGACACAGATACGCAGTATTTT
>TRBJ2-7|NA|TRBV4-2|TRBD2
CASSREGTSGISYEQYF
TGTGCCAGCAGCCGAGAAGGGACTAGCGGGATATCCTACGAGCAGTACTTC
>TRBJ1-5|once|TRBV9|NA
CASSVGPGGRSNQPQHF
TGTGCCAGCAGCGTAGGTCCAGGCGGCCGTAGCAATCAGCCCCAGCATTTT
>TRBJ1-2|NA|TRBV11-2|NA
CASSSTDSRRGYTF
TGTGCCAGCAGCTCGACCGATAGTCGGCGGGGCTACACCTTC
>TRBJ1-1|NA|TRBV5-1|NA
CASSLARGAYTEAFF
TGCGCCAGCAGCTTGGCTCGGGGGGCTTACACTGAAGCTTTCTTT
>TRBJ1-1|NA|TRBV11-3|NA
CASRRTAEAFF
TGTGCCAGCAGAAGGACAGCTGAAGCTTTCTTT
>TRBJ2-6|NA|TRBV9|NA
CASSVVPLWTGANVLTF
TGTGCCAGCAGCGTAGTCCCGCTGTGGACGGGGGCCAACGTCCTGACTTTC
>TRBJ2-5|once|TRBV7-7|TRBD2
CASSLAGTKETQYF
TGTGCCAGCAGTTTAGCGGGGACGAAAGAGACCCAGTACTTC
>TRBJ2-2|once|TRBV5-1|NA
CASSTLQTNTGELFF
TGCGCCAGCAGCACCCTCCAAACTAACACCGGGGAGCTGTTTTTT
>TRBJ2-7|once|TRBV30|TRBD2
CAQSPSGRAYEQYF
TGTGCCCAATCCCCTAGCGGGAGGGCCTACGAGCAGTACTTC
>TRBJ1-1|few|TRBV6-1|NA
CASSVSLEAFF
TGTGCCAGCAGTGTAAGTCTTGAAGCTTTCTTT
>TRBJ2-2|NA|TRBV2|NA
CASRFYTGELFF
TGTGCCAGCAGGTTTTACACCGGGGAGCTGTTTTTT
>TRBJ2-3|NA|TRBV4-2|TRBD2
CASSQATSGVTDTQYF
TGTGCCAGCAGCCAGGCGACTAGCGGAGTCACAGATACGCAGTATTTT
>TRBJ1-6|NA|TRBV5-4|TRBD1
CASSRDRVDNSPLHF
TGTGCCAGCAGCCGGGACAGGGTCGATAATTCACCCCTCCACTTT
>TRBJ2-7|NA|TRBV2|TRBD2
CASSLRSGSINEQYF
TGTGCCAGCAGCCTCCGTAGCGGGAGTATCAACGAGCAGTACTTC
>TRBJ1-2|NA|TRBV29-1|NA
CSVTTPNYGYTF
TGCAGCGTTACGACACCTAACTATGGCTACACCTTC
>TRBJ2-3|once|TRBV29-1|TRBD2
CSVEAGGHTQYF
TGCAGCGTTGAGGCGGGGGGCCATACGCAGTATTTT
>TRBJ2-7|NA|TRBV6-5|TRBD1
CASSVDRGLYEQYF
TGTGCCAGCAGCGTCGACAGGGGGCTCTACGAGCAGTACTTC
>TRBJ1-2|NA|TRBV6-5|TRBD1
CASSSGTGTYGYTF
TGTGCCAGCAGTTCCGGGACAGGGACCTATGGCTACACCTTC
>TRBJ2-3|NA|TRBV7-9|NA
CASSFVDTQYF
TGTGCCAGCAGCTTCGTCGATACGCAGTATTTT
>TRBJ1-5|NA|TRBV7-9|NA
CASSLLDQPQHF
TGTGCCAGCAGCCTCTTGGACCAGCCCCAGCATTTT
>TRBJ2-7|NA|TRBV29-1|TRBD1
CSYGPRTGPGEQYF
TGCAGCTATGGTCCGCGGACAGGGCCGGGAGAGCAGTACTTC
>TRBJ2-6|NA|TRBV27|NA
CASTSRTAGGANVLTF
TGTGCCAGCACCTCCCGGACTGCGGGGGGGGCCAACGTCCTGACTTTC
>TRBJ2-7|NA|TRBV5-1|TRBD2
CASSSLRGEFTSYEQYF
TGCGCCAGCAGCTCCCTCCGGGGGGAATTTACCTCCTACGAGCAGTACTTC
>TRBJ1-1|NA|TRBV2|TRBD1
CASMIGGVSLNTEAFF
TGTGCCAGCATGATAGGGGGCGTATCCCTGAACACTGAAGCTTTCTTT
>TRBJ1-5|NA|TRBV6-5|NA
CASSPPQGDNQPQHF
TGTGCCAGCAGTCCTCCTCAGGGAGACAATCAGCCCCAGCATTTT
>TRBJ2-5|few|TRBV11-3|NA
CASSLGPQETQYF
TGTGCCAGCAGCTTGGGGCCTCAAGAGACCCAGTACTTC
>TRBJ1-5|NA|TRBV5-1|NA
CASSLVSNQPQHF
TGCGCCAGCAGCTTGGTATCAAATCAGCCCCAGCATTTT
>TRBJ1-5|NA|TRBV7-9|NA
CASSLGGNSNQPQHF
TGTGCCAGCAGCTTAGGGGGAAATAGCAATCAGCCCCAGCATTTT
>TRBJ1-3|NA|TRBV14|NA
CASSQVSGGNTIYF
TGTGCCAGCAGCCAAGTCTCGGGTGGAAACACCATATATTTT
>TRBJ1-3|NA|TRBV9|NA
CASSVAPEGGNTIYF
TGTGCCAGCAGCGTAGCCCCCGAGGGTGGAAACACCATATATTTT
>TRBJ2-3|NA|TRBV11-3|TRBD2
CASSLGGGSINTQYF
TGTGCCAGCAGCTTAGGCGGCGGGAGTATAAATACGCAGTATTTT
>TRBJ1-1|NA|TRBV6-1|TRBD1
CASSIQGNAEAFF
TGTGCCAGCAGTATACAGGGGAACGCTGAAGCTTTCTTT
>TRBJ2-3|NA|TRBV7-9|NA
CASSGQITDTQYF
TGTGCCAGCAGCGGGCAGATCACAGATACGCAGTATTTT
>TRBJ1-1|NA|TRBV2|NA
CASSEGGHFTEAFF
TGTGCCAGCAGTGAAGGGGGTCACTTCACTGAAGCTTTCTTT
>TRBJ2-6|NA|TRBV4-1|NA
CASSQDQGSGANVLTF
TGCGCCAGCAGCCAAGATCAGGGGTCTGGGGCCAACGTCCTGACTTTC
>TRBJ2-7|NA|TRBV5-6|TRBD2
CASNVGGLAGAYEQYF
TGTGCCAGCAACGTAGGGGGACTAGCGGGAGCTTACGAGCAGTACTTC
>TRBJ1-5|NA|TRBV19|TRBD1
CASCPPGGNYQPQHF
TGTGCCAGTTGCCCCCCAGGGGGGAATTATCAGCCCCAGCATTTT
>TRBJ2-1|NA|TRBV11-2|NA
CASSQGGSSYNEQFF
TGTGCCAGCAGCCAGGGGGGCTCCTCCTACAATGAGCAGTTCTTC
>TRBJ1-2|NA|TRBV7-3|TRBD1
CASSSSPGGANYGYTF
TGTGCCAGCAGCTCTTCCCCAGGGGGGGCTAACTATGGCTACACCTTC
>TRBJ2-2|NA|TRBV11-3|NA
CASSLTGVTGELFF
TGTGCCAGCAGCTTGACGGGGGTAACCGGGGAGCTGTTTTTT
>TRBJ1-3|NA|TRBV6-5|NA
CASSLGKTPGNTIYF
TGTGCCAGCAGCCTCGGGAAGACCCCTGGAAACACCATATATTTT
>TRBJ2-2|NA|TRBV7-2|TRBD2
CASSPGTSLLTGELFF
TGTGCCAGCAGCCCGGGGACTAGCCTCCTCACCGGGGAGCTGTTTTTT
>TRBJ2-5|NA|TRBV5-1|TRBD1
CASSRDSLGTQYF
TGCGCCAGCAGCAGGGACAGTCTCGGGACCCAGTACTTC
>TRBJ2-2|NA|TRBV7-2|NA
CASSLSEGTGELFF
TGTGCCAGCAGCTTAAGCGAAGGCACCGGGGAGCTGTTTTTT
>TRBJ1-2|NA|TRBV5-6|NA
CASSLGISNYGYTF
TGTGCCAGCAGCTTGGGGATCTCTAACTATGGCTACACCTTC
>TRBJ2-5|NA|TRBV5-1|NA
CATSAGHGQETQYF
TGCGCCACCTCAGCGGGACACGGGCAAGAGACCCAGTACTTC
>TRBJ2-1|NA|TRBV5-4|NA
CASSPGTRSDEQFF
TGTGCCAGCAGCCCGGGGACCCGTTCGGATGAGCAGTTCTTC
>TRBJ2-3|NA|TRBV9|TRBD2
CASSVGLAVTSSTDTQYF
TGTGCCAGCAGCGTAGGACTAGCGGTGACTTCTAGCACAGATACGCAGTATTTT
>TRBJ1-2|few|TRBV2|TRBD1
CASSPGTGPYGYTF
TGTGCCAGCAGTCCCGGGACAGGGCCCTATGGCTACACCTTC